This T cell receptor (beta chain) came from a study of T cells after yellow fever vaccination. Looked up from germline, CDR1 is SGHRS and CDR2 is YFSETQ. J was trimmed by 2 bases and V by 7 bases; bases with no gene match: 4. CDR3 size: 13 residues. This clonotype was counted ten times or more. TCRdb re-derived calls from the 5' RACE reads in MiXCR, one entry per CDR3 protein. The data contain about 340,000 distinct CDR3 sequences, 8.7% of them singletons. This TCR was recovered from a man younger than 30 who received the YFV17D yellow fever vaccine. V gene TRBV5-1 combines with J gene TRBJ2-5; 8 positions match TRBD1. Specimen: PBMCs, collected on the day of the first yellow fever vaccination. The CDR3 region is CASARQGQETQYF. As DNA, the CDR3 is TGCGCCAGCGCCCGACAGGGGCAAGAGACCCAGTACTTC.